This T cell receptor (beta chain) comes out of a study of blood T cell repertoires in COVID-19. Germline values: CDR1 MNHEY, CDR2 SMNVEV (reference sequence). Trimming cost V 6 bases and J 0 bases; bases outside gene matches: 11. The CDR3 has 18 amino acids. Here immunoSEQ multiplex PCR was the method, and the copy in TCRdb shows in-frame clones only, minus some. The data show 210,000 or so clones, about nine tenths seen once. This clone has a handful of counts. The source material was peripheral blood. J is TRBJ1-5 and V is TRBV27; 10 bases agree with TRBD1. The receptor's source is a man aged 25 to 40 with COVID-19, enrolled during active disease. Here the CDR3 DNA reads TGTGCCAGCAGCTCAACCACCGGGACAGGGGATAGCAATCAGCCCCAGCATTTT. Translation gives CASSSTTGTGDSNQPQHF.